The 19 T cell receptor beta chains below come from one sample, sequenced in a study of T cell repertoires in cytomegalovirus infection. TCRdb re-analysed the reads in MiXCR, keeping a single row per CDR3 protein. The sample yields around 540,000 distinct CDR3 sequences, 33% seen once. Which antigens these TCRs recognize remains unknown. The sample was cultured PBMCs, taken from culture after CMV antigen stimulation. These receptors all come from a human donor in good health (CMV status not recorded). Some clones in this sample may be carry-over from other donors' samples.

J is TRBJ1-1 and V is TRBV11-2; no clear D. V shed 5 bases and J shed 0 bases, with 13 bases lying between them. Germline V gives CDR1 SGHAT, CDR2 FQNNGV. This CDR3 is 15 amino acids long. CDR3 residues: CASSKAGTLNTEAFF. CDR3 in DNA: TGTGCCAGCAGCAAAGCGGGCACCCTGAACACTGAAGCTTTCTTT.

This clonotype was recorded at least ten times. This rearrangement joins TRBV7-2 to TRBJ2-1; 8 nucleotides align to TRBD1. This CDR3 spans 14 amino acids. V dropped 3 bases and J dropped 5; count of bases not matched to a gene: 3. Germline CDR1 is SGHTA and CDR2 is FQGNSA. DNA for the CDR3: TGTGCCAGCAGCTTGGGACAGGCGAACAATGAGCAGTTCTTC. This translates into CASSLGQANNEQFF.

This chain joins TRBV11-1 and TRBJ2-3, with TRBD2 matching 7 bases. The germline CDR1 and CDR2 sequences are SGHAT and FQDESV (reference sequence). The V segment lost 4 bases and the J segment 5 bases; nucleotides outside the gene matches: 0. This CDR3 contains 12 residues. CDR3 coding DNA: TGTGCCAGCAGCTGGGGGGGAGATACGCAGTATTTT. Protein: CASSWGGDTQYF.

In nucleotides, the CDR3 is TGTGCCAGCAGTGCGGCTAGCGGGCCCCAATGGAATGAGCAGTTCTTC. Its translation is CASSAASGPQWNEQFF. V usage is TRBV6-6 and J usage is TRBJ2-1; 8 nucleotides agree with TRBD2. Germline loops: CDR1 MNHNY, CDR2 SVGAGI (reference sequence). Germline trimming cut 5 bases from V and 7 bases from J; bases unmatched to any gene: 13. The CDR3 is 16 amino acids.

This sequence joins TRBV6-2 or TRBV6-3 and TRBJ2-1; D remains unclear. The V gene lost 0 bases and the J gene lost 2 bases, with 8 bases spanning the gap. CDR3 length: 15 amino acids. Germline lookup yields CDR1 MNHEY and CDR2 SVGEGT. The CDR3, as DNA: TGTGCCAGCAGTTACTCGAGAACTCCCTACAATGAGCAGTTCTTC. Translation gives CASSYSRTPYNEQFF.

In this sample, this clonotype turned up a few times. The CDR3 region has the DNA TGTGCCAGCAGCTTCTCCGGGCAGGGGCTGGAGACCCAGTACTTC. This encodes CASSFSGQGLETQYF. The genes are TRBV12-3 or TRBV12-4 and TRBJ2-5; a possible D gene is TRBD1 (6 bases). V was cut by 6 bases and J by 5 bases, with 19 bases left in between. The CDR3 covers 15 residues.

This clonotype was counted at least ten times. The genes are TRBV7-2 and TRBJ2-1; D gene ambiguous. Germline CDR1 reads SGHTA; CDR2 reads FQGNSA. V was cut by 3 bases and J by 0 bases, with 3 bases left in between. The CDR3 consists of 13 residues. DNA for the CDR3: TGTGCCAGCAGCTTCGACTCCTACAATGAGCAGTTCTTC. This codes for CASSFDSYNEQFF.

This clonotype was detected only once. The J gene is TRBJ1-1, the V gene TRBV10-3; 7 bases line up with TRBD1. The CDR3 has 15 amino acids. V was pared by 4 bases and J by 0 bases, with 5 bases of the junction left unmatched. Per the germline V gene, CDR1 is ENHRY and CDR2 is SYGVKD. The CDR3 loop reads CAISGQTGMNTEAFF. The DNA for the CDR3 is TGTGCCATCAGTGGCCAGACAGGGATGAACACTGAAGCTTTCTTT.

This chain uses TRBV6-2 or TRBV6-3 with TRBJ2-1, with TRBD1 identical over 8 bases. CDR3 length equals 16 residues. Trimming took 1 base from V and 5 from J; bases not matched to a gene: 7. CDR1 is MNHEY and CDR2 is SVGEGT in the germline V gene. The CDR3 DNA is TGTGCCAGCAGTTACTATCGGGACAGGAGTAACAATGAGCAGTTCTTC. Translation: CASSYYRDRSNNEQFF.

This clonotype showed up many times. The V call is TRBV6-2 or TRBV6-3, the J call TRBJ2-7, with 9 bases lining up with TRBD2. V was pared by 6 bases and J by 6 bases, with 9 bases of the junction left unmatched. This CDR3 spans 14 amino acids. Germline assignment: CDR1 MNHEY and CDR2 SVGEGT. The DNA for the CDR3 is TGTGCCAGCAGCAGGACTAGCGAAGGAGCCGAGCAGTACGTC. The encoded protein is CASSRTSEGAEQYV.

The chain joins TRBV6-5 to TRBJ1-2; D unresolved. Between the trimmed V and J ends, which lost 0 bases and 1 base, there was a span of 15 bases. This CDR3 spans 17 amino acids. Germline V CDR1 and CDR2: MNHEY, SVGAGI. CDR3 sequence: CASSYSSEVRFNYGYTF. CDR3 sequence (DNA): TGTGCCAGCAGTTACTCATCAGAAGTAAGATTTAACTATGGCTACACCTTC.

The chain uses TRBV19 and TRBJ1-1; TRBD1 matches 8 bases. This CDR3 spans 14 amino acids. V trimming: 6 bases; J trimming: 4 bases; junction bases outside the gene matches: 7. The germline CDR1 and CDR2 sequences are LNHDA and SQIVND (reference sequence). The CDR3 protein is CASRKGTGRTEAFF. The CDR3 coding sequence is TGTGCCAGTAGAAAAGGGACAGGCCGCACTGAAGCTTTCTTT.

This chain joins TRBV20-1 and TRBJ2-1; 13 bases are a match to TRBD2. CDR1 DFQATT and CDR2 SNEGSKA come from the germline V gene (reference sequence). Losses at the gene ends were 5 bases for V and 9 bases for J; bases not matched to a gene: 22. There are 19 residues in the CDR3. The CDR3 nucleotides read TGCAGTGCTTTCCAGACAGTGCCACTAGCGGGAGGGCTTTGGGGTGAGCAGTTCTTC. Translation gives CSAFQTVPLAGGLWGEQFF.

The V gene is TRBV6-1, the J gene TRBJ2-4; D not certain. With 3 bases removed from V and 6 bases from J, the gap between germline ends came to 18 bases. The germline V gene has CDR1 MNHNS and CDR2 SASEGT. The CDR3 has 16 residues. The CDR3 DNA is TGTGCCAGCAGTGAGGCAGGTCTAAACTTGCTAAACATTCAGTACTTC. Translated: CASSEAGLNLLNIQYF.

Comment on this clonotype: A clone one base away is much larger, so this may be a read error. This chain links TRBV7-2 with TRBJ2-5, with TRBD2 identical over 7 bases. The J segment lost 1 base and the V segment lost 5 bases, leaving 10 bases of the junction unmatched. The CDR3 contains 16 residues. Looked up from germline, CDR1 is SGHTA and CDR2 is FQGNSA. The CDR3 here is CASSMLGGESQETQYF. The CDR3 nucleotides read TGTGCCAGCAGCATGTTGGGGGGGGAAAGCCAAGAGACCCAGTACTTC.

This clonotype occurred a few times. The chain joins TRBV7-2 to TRBJ1-3, with a tentative D call TRBD1 (5 bases). The germline V and J ends were trimmed by 5 bases and 0 bases, with 11 bases remaining between them. Germline V gives CDR1 SGHTA, CDR2 FQGNSA. CDR3 length: 15 residues. CDR3 sequence reads: CASSVFTGSGNTIYF. CDR3 DNA sequence: TGTGCCAGCAGCGTATTTACAGGCTCTGGAAACACCATATATTTT.

The chain couples TRBV6-8 to TRBJ1-2, with TRBD1 matching over 8 bases. Germline-derived CDR1 and CDR2 are MNHGY and SAAAGT. The V segment lost 1 base and the J segment 3 bases; nucleotides outside the gene matches: 13. This CDR3 contains 18 residues. CDR3 sequence: CASSYFPVGQGADYGYTF. The DNA of the CDR3 is TGTGCCAGCAGTTACTTCCCGGTAGGGCAGGGGGCGGACTATGGCTACACCTTC.

Only a few counts were recorded for this clonotype. The V call is TRBV28, the J call TRBJ2-5, with 8 nucleotides matching TRBD1. Germline loops: CDR1 MDHEN, CDR2 SYDVKM. The CDR3 is 15 residues long. Trimming took 6 bases from V and 7 from J; bases not matched to a gene: 13. The CDR3 region has the DNA TGTGCCAGCAGCATGGACAGGGCCGGACTCGGGACCCAGTACTTC. It translates to CASSMDRAGLGTQYF.

This chain connects TRBV4-1 to TRBJ2-1; a weak D match, TRBD2 (6 bases). Deletions cut 0 bases from V and 6 bases from J, with 9 bases between. Germline lookup yields CDR1 MGHRA and CDR2 YSYEKL. This CDR3 is built from 14 residues. CDR3 in amino acids: CASSQDPGSNEQFF. The CDR3 DNA is TGCGCCAGCAGCCAAGATCCCGGGAGCAATGAGCAGTTCTTC.